A single sample gave rise to the 27 T cell receptor beta chains below, sequenced in a study of blood T cell repertoires in COVID-19. The method was immunoSEQ multiplex PCR; TCRdb's version includes in-frame clones alone and lacks a portion of them. In the table there are hundreds of thousands of clones, 83% of which are singletons. Sequenced sample: PBMCs or T cells enriched from blood (not recorded which). The receptors here all came from a woman between 50 and 59 years old who had been exposed to COVID-19.

This clone was detected only once. This sequence joins TRBV5-1 and TRBJ2-1, with 12 bases aligning to TRBD2. Trimming at V came to 0 bases and at J to 6 bases, leaving 7 bases not matched to a gene. The CDR3 length is 17 residues. Germline CDR1 is SGHRS and CDR2 is YFSETQ. In DNA, the CDR3 is TGCGCCAGCAGCTTGGCCTGGGGACTAGCGGGTACCAATGAGCAGTTCTTC. The encoded protein is CASSLAWGLAGTNEQFF.

This chain connects TRBV5-1 to TRBJ2-5, with D possibly matching TRBD1 (6 bases). Germline lookup yields CDR1 SGHRS and CDR2 YFSETQ. The V and J ends lost 9 bases and 6 bases respectively, with 24 bases between them. The CDR3 contains 15 residues. The CDR3 DNA reads as TGCGCCACCCCGCCACCGAGGTCCAGGGGCAAGACCCAGTACTTC. This gives the protein CATPPPRSRGKTQYF.

V gene TRBV12-3 or TRBV12-4 combines with J gene TRBJ1-5; D call uncertain. There are 13 residues in the CDR3. V dropped 1 base and J dropped 6 bases, with 7 bases sitting between them. For the CDR3, the DNA is TGTGCCAGCAGTTTAGGAGGGCGTCAGCCCCAGCATTTT. This codes for CASSLGGRQPQHF.

The V call is TRBV5-1, the J call TRBJ1-1; no reliable D call. There are 15 residues in the CDR3. The V and J ends lost 0 bases and 4 bases respectively, with 13 bases between them. Germline-derived CDR1 and CDR2 are SGHRS and YFSETQ. The CDR3 here is CASSLVEGRSTEAFF. DNA of the CDR3: TGCGCCAGCAGCTTGGTCGAGGGTCGGAGCACTGAAGCTTTCTTT.

The genes are TRBV6-1 and TRBJ1-2; D is undetermined. Per germline, CDR1 MNHNS and CDR2 SASEGT. V lost 4 bases, J lost 2 bases, and 11 bases lay in between. The CDR3 sequence is 14 residues long. The CDR3 DNA follows: TGTGCCAGCAGTGGGTTGACATGGAACTATGGCTACACCTTC. Encoded protein: CASSGLTWNYGYTF.

The rearrangement links TRBV14 to TRBJ1-1; unclear D gene. This CDR3 has 15 residues. Trimming pared 0 bases from V and 6 bases from J, leaving 14 bases between. Looked up from germline, CDR1 is SGHDN and CDR2 is FVKESK. The CDR3 sequence: CASSQEGPARAEAFF. The CDR3 DNA is TGTGCCAGCAGCCAAGAGGGTCCGGCGAGGGCTGAAGCTTTCTTT. The full variable domain, in which reference TRBV14 and TRBJ1-1 provide the parts outside the CDR3, is EAGVTQFPSHSVIEKGQTVTLRCDPISGHDNLYWYRRVMGKEIKFLLHFVKESKQDESGMPNNRFLAERTGGTYSTLKVQPAELEDSGVYFCASSQEGPARAEAFFGQGTRLTVV.

At least ten counts were recorded for this clone. The genes are TRBV3-1 (or the pseudogene TRBV3-2) and TRBJ2-5; 13 bases align to TRBD2. The ends lost 8 bases at V and 5 bases at J; junction bases unmatched: 5. Germline CDR1 reads LGHDT; CDR2 reads YNNKEL (reference sequence). CDR3 length equals 14 residues. The DNA for the CDR3 is TGTGCCAGCGGAAAACTAGCGGGGGGGGAGACCCAGTACTTC. Its translation: CASGKLAGGETQYF.

This clone is a singleton in its sample. The rearrangement joins TRBV29-1 to TRBJ2-6; no firm D call. CDR3 length: 15 residues. Trimming removed 3 bases from V and 0 bases from J, with 9 bases in between. Germline V gene sequence: CDR1 SQVTM, CDR2 ANQGSEA. The CDR3 is CSVELADSGANVLTF. The CDR3 DNA follows: TGCAGCGTTGAGTTGGCAGACTCTGGGGCCAACGTCCTGACTTTC.

This chain joins TRBV15 and TRBJ1-4, with 7 bases aligning to TRBD1. The CDR3 has 12 residues. Germline V lookup: CDR1 LNHNV, CDR2 YYDKDF (reference sequence). V shed 8 bases and J 7 bases; nucleotides not matched to a gene: 4. CDR3 DNA sequence: TGTGCCACCGGGACAGACCTTGAAAAACTGTTTTTT. As protein: CATGTDLEKLFF. The complete variable domain, with remaining parts taken from reference TRBV15 and TRBJ1-4, reads DAMVIQNPRYQVTQFGKPVTLSCSQTLNHNVMYWYQQKSSQAPKLLFHYYDKDFNNEADTPDNFQSRRPNTSFCFLDIRSPGLGDTAMYLCATGTDLEKLFFGSGTQLSVL.

The chain combines TRBV6-6 with TRBJ2-7; 7 nucleotides line up with TRBD2. The trim removed 0 bases at V and 6 bases at J, leaving 11 bases unmatched. The CDR3 loop spans 16 amino acids. Germline V lookup: CDR1 MNHNY, CDR2 SVGAGI (reference sequence). The CDR3 coding sequence is TGTGCCAGCAGTTACTCATCCGGGGGGAGGGTTCGCGAGCAGTACTTC. Residues: CASSYSSGGRVREQYF.

The sample holds a few counts of this clone. The rearrangement uses TRBV7-2 and TRBJ1-5, with a weak D call TRBD1 (6 bases). With 5 bases removed from V and 7 bases from J, the gap between germline ends came to 18 bases. Germline V gene sequence: CDR1 SGHTA, CDR2 FQGNSA. This CDR3 contains 15 residues. CDR3: CASSPQGFVGQPQHF. CDR3 coding DNA: TGTGCCAGCAGCCCCCAGGGGTTTGTGGGCCAGCCCCAGCATTTT.

This sequence joins TRBV7-2 and TRBJ1-1; D call uncertain. CDR1 is SGHTA, CDR2 FQGNSA, per germline. The CDR3 loop spans 14 amino acids. Deletions cut 3 bases from V and 0 bases from J, with 8 bases between. The CDR3 nucleotides are TGTGCCAGCAGCTTCCGGGAAATGAACACTGAAGCTTTCTTT. It translates to CASSFREMNTEAFF.

The gene calls are TRBV12-3 or TRBV12-4 and TRBJ1-6; no clear D. CDR3 length: 12 amino acids. The germline V and J ends were trimmed by 3 bases and 13 bases, with 10 bases remaining between them. CDR3 coding DNA: TGTGCCAGCAGTTTTAGGAGTTCTCCCCTCCACTTT. It encodes CASSFRSSPLHF.

The rearrangement links TRBV5-1 to TRBJ2-1, with 7 bases identical to TRBD1. CDR3 length: 15 amino acids. Trimming took 3 bases from V and 6 from J; bases not matched to a gene: 9. Germline V gives CDR1 SGHRS, CDR2 YFSETQ. The CDR3 region is CASSSRQGPINEQFF. CDR3 DNA sequence: TGCGCCAGCAGCTCCAGACAGGGCCCCATCAATGAGCAGTTCTTC.

This chain joins TRBV6-5 and TRBJ1-1, with TRBD1 as a possible D gene (6 bases). Germline CDR1 and CDR2: MNHEY and SVGAGI. The CDR3 loop spans 15 amino acids. The germline V and J ends were trimmed by 2 bases and 0 bases, with 10 bases remaining between them. This chain's CDR3 is CASSYGTPMNTEAFF. DNA of the CDR3: TGTGCCAGCAGTTACGGGACACCGATGAACACTGAAGCTTTCTTT.

CDR3 residues: CAISDGSQPQHF. The CDR3 DNA is TGTGCCATCAGTGACGGTAGCCAGCCCCAGCATTTT. This chain uses TRBV10-3 with TRBJ1-5; no clear D. Trimming removed 3 bases at V and 7 bases at J, with 7 bases between. Germline values: CDR1 ENHRY, CDR2 SYGVKD. This CDR3 is 12 amino acids long.

The rearrangement links TRBV27 to TRBJ2-3; a weak D match, TRBD1 (6 bases). The V end was cut by 2 bases, the J end by 6 bases, with 21 bases between. The CDR3 spans 17 residues. CDR1 is MNHEY and CDR2 is SMNVEV in the germline V gene (reference sequence). The CDR3 reads CASSLGDTLPRRDTQYF. The CDR3 DNA reads as TGTGCCAGCAGTTTAGGGGACACCCTCCCCCGCCGGGATACGCAGTATTTT.

The chain employs TRBV27 and TRBJ2-2; 7 bases align to TRBD1. The V and J ends lost 6 bases and 7 bases, in that order; junction bases with no gene match: 5. Germline V gene sequence: CDR1 MNHEY, CDR2 SMNVEV (reference sequence). The CDR3 covers 13 residues. CDR3 DNA: TGTGCCAGCAGAAGGGACAGCCGCGGGGAGCTGTTTTTT. Amino acids: CASRRDSRGELFF.

The chain uses TRBV10-1 and TRBJ2-3, with 12 bases aligning to TRBD2. From germline, CDR1 is WNHNN and CDR2 SYGVQD (reference sequence). V lost 4 bases, J lost 3 bases, and 11 bases stayed unmatched. CDR3 length: 18 residues. The CDR3 sequence: CASSGPSSGGARTDTQYF. In nucleotides, the CDR3 is TGCGCCAGCAGTGGCCCATCTAGCGGGGGGGCCAGGACAGATACGCAGTATTTT.

The CDR3, as DNA: TGTGCCAGCTCACCACTGGTCGGGCAGCCCCAGCATTTT. Its translation is CASSPLVGQPQHF. The rearrangement uses TRBV18 and TRBJ1-5; D remains ambiguous. Germline values: CDR1 KGHSH, CDR2 LQKENI. CDR3 length equals 13 residues. V lost 1 base, J lost 7 bases, and 8 bases lay in between.

V gene TRBV7-9 combines with J gene TRBJ2-2, with D possibly TRBD2 on 5 matching bases. This CDR3 region has 18 residues. The germline V and J ends were trimmed by 2 bases and 1 base, with 17 bases remaining between them. CDR1 and CDR2 from the germline V gene are SEHNR and FQNEAQ (reference sequence). CDR3 in DNA: TGTGCCAGCAGCTTAAGGAGTGCGGGTCATTTGAACACCGGGGAGCTGTTTTTT. It codes for CASSLRSAGHLNTGELFF. Combining the CDR3 with reference TRBV7-9 and TRBJ2-2 gives the whole variable domain DTGVSQNPRHKITKRGQNVTFRCDPISEHNRLYWYRQTLGQGPEFLTYFQNEAQLEKSRLLSDRFSAERPKGSFSTLEIQRTEQGDSAMYLCASSLRSAGHLNTGELFFGEGSRLTVL.

Regarding this clone: Distinct nucleotide sequences in the sample also encode this CDR3. The chain combines TRBV5-6 with TRBJ1-2; D call uncertain. V shed 4 bases and J shed 7 bases, with 11 bases lying between them. This CDR3 comprises 12 residues. CDR1 and CDR2 (germline): SGHDT, YYEEEE. Written as DNA, the CDR3 is TGTGCCAGCAGCCCTCAGCGGGGTGGCTACACCTTC. Its translation: CASSPQRGGYTF.

The rearrangement joins TRBV12-3 or TRBV12-4 to TRBJ1-1, with D tentatively TRBD1 (5 bases). The V end was cut by 7 bases, the J end by 7 bases, with 16 bases between. This CDR3 region has 13 residues. The CDR3 DNA reads as TGTGCCAGCACCGGGTCGGGGGAATATGAAGCTTTCTTT. It is translated as CASTGSGEYEAFF.

The CDR3 DNA reads as TGTGCCAGCAGCCAAGATCCCGCAGGGATGAACACTGAAGCTTTCTTT. Its protein product is CASSQDPAGMNTEAFF. The chain recombines TRBV4-2 with TRBJ1-1, with D perhaps matching TRBD1 (5 bases). This CDR3 spans 16 amino acids. V was trimmed by 0 bases and J by 0 bases, leaving 11 bases between them. The germline CDR1 and CDR2 sequences are LGHNA and YNFKEQ.

The V call is TRBV11-2, the J call TRBJ2-5; TRBD2 matches at 10 bases. Per the germline V gene, CDR1 is SGHAT and CDR2 is FQNNGV. The CDR3 spans 16 residues. The ends lost 6 bases at V and 5 bases at J; junction bases unmatched: 12. CDR3 DNA: TGTGCCAGCAGTCCCCGAAGCGGGGGGGCCGCGGAGACCCAGTACTTC. It translates to CASSPRSGGAAETQYF.

The genes are TRBV28 and TRBJ1-2; no clear D gene. Germline values: CDR1 MDHEN, CDR2 SYDVKM. The CDR3 has 11 residues. Trimming left V 5 bases short and J 5 bases short, with 6 bases between. CDR3 bases: TGTGCCAGCAGTAGAGTTTATGGCTACACCTTC. Translation gives CASSRVYGYTF.

The gene calls are TRBV5-6 and TRBJ1-4, with 8 bases aligning to TRBD1. The V gene's germline CDR1 is SGHDT and CDR2 YYEEEE. CDR3 size: 16 residues. V dropped 4 bases and J dropped 4; count of bases not matched to a gene: 9. The CDR3 coding sequence is TGTGCCAGCAGCCTCCGGACAGGGCTCCGTAATGAAAAACTGTTTTTT. This translates into CASSLRTGLRNEKLFF. The whole variable domain, remainder taken from reference TRBV5-6 and TRBJ1-4, is DAGVTQSPTHLIKTRGQQVTLRCSPKSGHDTVSWYQQALGQGPQFIFQYYEEEERQRGNFPDRFSGHQFPNYSSELNVNALLLGDSALYLCASSLRTGLRNEKLFFGSGTQLSVL.